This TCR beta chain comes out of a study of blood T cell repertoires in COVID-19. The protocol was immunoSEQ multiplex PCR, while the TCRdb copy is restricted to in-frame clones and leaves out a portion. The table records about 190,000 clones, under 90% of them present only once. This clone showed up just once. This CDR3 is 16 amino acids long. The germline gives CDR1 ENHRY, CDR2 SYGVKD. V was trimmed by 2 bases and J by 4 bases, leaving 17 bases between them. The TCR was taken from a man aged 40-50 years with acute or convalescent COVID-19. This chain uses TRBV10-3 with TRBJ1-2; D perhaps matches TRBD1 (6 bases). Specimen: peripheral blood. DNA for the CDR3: TGTGCCATCAGTGAGCCCGCAAGGGGGATGTCCTATGGCTACACCTTC. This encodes CAISEPARGMSYGYTF.